Below, 28 T cell receptor beta chains from the same sample are listed, as sequenced in a study of cytomegalovirus exposure and HLA in healthy donors. Sequencing was performed with immunoSEQ multiplex PCR; in TCRdb, only in-frame clones are kept and a portion is missing. In the table there are roughly 130,000 clones, around 85% of which are singletons. The material sequenced was PBMCs. The receptors were gathered from a man aged 18 to 29 in good health and CMV-seronegative.

This chain joins TRBV6-5 and TRBJ2-7, with D unclear. Germline CDR1 reads MNHEY; CDR2 reads SVGAGI. Deletions cut 5 bases from V and 6 bases from J, with 8 bases between. This CDR3 has 11 residues. CDR3 protein: CASSTRGEQYF. The CDR3 coding sequence is TGTGCCAGCAGTACCCGCGGCGAGCAGTACTTC.

This CDR3 is CASSPQGVWAYEQYF. CDR3 sequence (DNA): TGTGCCAGCAGCCCTCAAGGGGTCTGGGCTTACGAGCAGTACTTC. The chain couples TRBV7-8 to TRBJ2-7, with D maybe TRBD1 (5 bases). Deletions cut 5 bases from V and 4 bases from J, with 18 bases between. Germline V CDR1 and CDR2: SGHVS, FQNEAQ. The CDR3 has 15 amino acids.

The chain recombines TRBV18 with TRBJ2-3, with 10 bases matching TRBD2. The ends lost 2 bases at V and 1 base at J; junction bases unmatched: 0. This CDR3 spans 15 amino acids. Germline CDR1 KGHSH, CDR2 LQKENI. For the CDR3, the DNA is TGTGCCAGCTCACCAAGCGGGGGGGGCACAGATACGCAGTATTTT. Protein: CASSPSGGGTDTQYF.

This chain links TRBV14 with TRBJ2-5; 10 bases are a match to TRBD1. J gave up 5 bases and V 2 bases, and 8 bases lay outside the gene matches. CDR3 length: 16 residues. Germline V gene lookup returns CDR1 SGHDN and CDR2 FVKESK. CDR3 nucleotides: TGTGCCAGCAGCCAACTTGGACAGGGGGGCGTGGAGACCCAGTACTTC. It is translated as CASSQLGQGGVETQYF. Looking up the rest from reference TRBV14 and TRBJ2-5 gives the full variable domain: EAGVTQFPSHSVIEKGQTVTLRCDPISGHDNLYWYRRVMGKEIKFLLHFVKESKQDESGMPNNRFLAERTGGTYSTLKVQPAELEDSGVYFCASSQLGQGGVETQYFGPGTRLLVL.

The gene calls are TRBV5-1 and TRBJ1-2, with a tentative D call TRBD1 (5 bases). The CDR3 has 15 residues. V was shortened by 4 bases and J by 4 bases, with 17 bases between the two germline ends. Germline CDR1 reads SGHRS; CDR2 reads YFSETQ. CDR3 sequence reads: CASSPEGQGLYGYTF. CDR3 bases: TGCGCCAGCAGCCCGGAGGGGCAGGGCCTCTATGGCTACACCTTC.

The J gene is TRBJ2-5, the V gene TRBV11-2; TRBD1 aligns across 9 bases. CDR1 and CDR2 (germline): SGHAT, FQNNGV. This CDR3 is built from 14 residues. With V trimmed by 3 bases and J by 4 bases, 3 bases remained unmatched. DNA for the CDR3: TGTGCCAGCAGCTTCGGGACAGGGATAGAGACCCAGTACTTC. It yields the protein CASSFGTGIETQYF.

V gene TRBV5-8 combines with J gene TRBJ2-1; the match to TRBD2 covers 13 bases. CDR1 is SGHTS, CDR2 YDEGEE, per germline. The CDR3 sequence is 16 residues long. The trim removed 4 bases at V and 6 bases at J, leaving 7 bases unmatched. The CDR3 loop reads CASSPTTSGRSNEQFF. Written as DNA, the CDR3 is TGTGCCAGCAGCCCAACGACTAGCGGGAGGAGCAATGAGCAGTTCTTC.

The gene calls are TRBV4-1 and TRBJ1-1; 11 bases are shared with TRBD1. J gave up 7 bases and V 0 bases, and 13 bases lay outside the gene matches. The CDR3 has 18 amino acids. Germline lookup yields CDR1 MGHRA and CDR2 YSYEKL. The chain's CDR3 is CASSQDIPGQGAFIEAFF. The CDR3, as DNA: TGCGCCAGCAGCCAAGATATCCCCGGACAGGGGGCCTTTATTGAAGCTTTCTTT.

CDR3 residues: CASTSSIGQPQHF. CDR3 DNA sequence: TGTGCCAGCACCTCTTCTATCGGTCAGCCCCAGCATTTT. The gene calls are TRBV5-8 and TRBJ1-5; D not resolved. This CDR3 contains 13 residues. V shed 6 bases and J shed 6 bases, with 13 bases lying between them. Germline V gives CDR1 SGHTS, CDR2 YDEGEE. The full variable domain, completed using reference TRBV5-8 and TRBJ1-5, is EAGVTQSPTHLIKTRGQQATLRCSPISGHTSVYWYQQALGLGLQFLLWYDEGEERNRGNFPPRFSGRQFPNYSSELNVNALELEDSALYLCASTSSIGQPQHFGDGTRLSIL.

V usage is TRBV7-9 and J usage is TRBJ2-5, with D maybe TRBD2 (5 bases). V was trimmed by 8 bases and J by 4 bases, leaving 17 bases between them. Germline V CDR1 and CDR2: SEHNR, FQNEAQ (reference sequence). The CDR3 has 14 residues. Here the CDR3 DNA reads TGTGCCAGCTCGGACTCCCCCCCCAGAGAGACCCAGTACTTC. It codes for CASSDSPPRETQYF.

The genes are TRBV4-2 and TRBJ2-1; D call uncertain. The CDR3 totals 11 residues. Between the trimmed V and J ends, which lost 5 bases and 4 bases, there was a span of 3 bases. The germline V gene encodes CDR1 LGHNA and CDR2 YNFKEQ. For the CDR3, the DNA is TGTGCCAGCAGCTCATACAATGAGCAGTTCTTC. Encoded protein: CASSSYNEQFF.

This rearrangement joins TRBV6-4 to TRBJ1-2; no reliable D call. The CDR3 contains 14 residues. Germline assignment: CDR1 MRHNA and CDR2 SNTAGT. Trimming shortened V by 3 bases and J by 1 base, and 9 bases separated the two germline ends. In nucleotides, the CDR3 is TGTGCCAGCAGTGAAGGAGGGCTTAACTATGGCTACACCTTC. Protein: CASSEGGLNYGYTF.

This clone was detected a few times. The gene calls are TRBV6-1 and TRBJ2-1; D is perhaps TRBD2 (5 bases). This CDR3 has 13 residues. Germline V lookup: CDR1 MNHNS, CDR2 SASEGT. V dropped 3 bases and J dropped 9 bases, with 12 bases sitting between them. The CDR3: CASSDRDAGEQFF. For the CDR3, the DNA is TGTGCCAGCAGTGATCGCGACGCGGGTGAGCAGTTCTTC.

This rearrangement joins TRBV11-2 to TRBJ2-1; D is perhaps TRBD2 (5 bases). The CDR3 covers 15 residues. Per germline, CDR1 SGHAT and CDR2 FQNNGV. V lost 0 bases, J lost 5 bases, and 11 bases lay in between. The CDR3 here is CASSLERAKNNEQFF. The CDR3 DNA follows: TGTGCCAGCAGCTTAGAGAGGGCTAAGAACAATGAGCAGTTCTTC.

This chain links TRBV5-6 with TRBJ1-3; the match to TRBD1 covers 7 bases. The V gene's germline CDR1 is SGHDT and CDR2 YYEEEE. J was trimmed by 1 base and V by 0 bases; bases with no gene match: 10. The CDR3 extends over 18 amino acids. This CDR3 reads CASSLVVGGVSSGNTIYF. The CDR3 DNA reads as TGTGCCAGCAGCTTGGTGGTAGGGGGCGTTTCGTCTGGAAACACCATATATTTT.

This clone was detected once. The chain is built from TRBV28 and TRBJ1-2; 11 nucleotides agree with TRBD1. V lost 7 bases and J lost 4; bases outside the gene matches: 8. The germline V gene encodes CDR1 MDHEN and CDR2 SYDVKM. There are 15 residues in the CDR3. CDR3: CASNPRTGGVYGYTF. The CDR3 bases are TGTGCCAGCAACCCCCGGACAGGGGGCGTCTATGGCTACACCTTC.

The V and J genes are TRBV15 and TRBJ2-1; a weak D match, TRBD1 (6 bases). Germline CDR1 and CDR2: LNHNV and YYDKDF (reference sequence). The CDR3 contains 14 residues. The V end was cut by 4 bases, the J end by 8 bases, with 15 bases between. The CDR3 spells CATSKYRAKDEQFF. CDR3 nucleotides: TGTGCCACCAGCAAATACAGGGCGAAGGATGAGCAGTTCTTC.

This clone turned up a few times. The rearrangement joins TRBV18 to TRBJ1-5; D gene uncertain. Germline V gene sequence: CDR1 KGHSH, CDR2 LQKENI. V was pared by 3 bases and J by 0 bases, with 6 bases between. This CDR3 comprises 14 residues. The CDR3 is CASSPLASNQPQHF. CDR3 DNA sequence: TGTGCCAGCTCACCTTTAGCTAGCAATCAGCCCCAGCATTTT.

This rearrangement joins TRBV5-1 to TRBJ1-1; D perhaps matches TRBD1 (6 bases). CDR1 is SGHRS, CDR2 YFSETQ, per germline. CDR3 length: 17 residues. Trimming cost V 4 bases and J 0 bases, with 19 bases left between them. For the CDR3, the DNA is TGCGCCAGCAGCGACGGACAGCTCGGCACCATGAACACTGAAGCTTTCTTT. Protein product: CASSDGQLGTMNTEAFF.

The chain combines TRBV2 with TRBJ2-1; 12 bases line up with TRBD2. Trimming at V came to 4 bases and at J to 3 bases, leaving 4 bases not matched to a gene. The length of the CDR3 is 16 residues. The germline CDR1 and CDR2 sequences are SNHLY and FYNNEI. The CDR3 region is CASSVRLAGDYNEQFF. The DNA for the CDR3 is TGTGCCAGCAGTGTCAGACTAGCGGGGGACTACAATGAGCAGTTCTTC.

The V gene is TRBV7-8, the J gene TRBJ2-3, with 7 nucleotides matching TRBD1. Germline CDR1 and CDR2: SGHVS and FQNEAQ. J gave up 9 bases and V 5 bases, and 14 bases lay outside the gene matches. This CDR3 spans 15 amino acids. The CDR3 protein is CASSPLTGRKGTQYF. CDR3 coding DNA: TGTGCCAGCAGCCCCCTGACAGGGCGCAAGGGGACGCAGTATTTT. The variable domain in full, with the rest retrieved from reference TRBV7-8 and TRBJ2-3, is GAGVSQSPRYKVAKRGQDVALRCDPISGHVSLFWYQQALGQGPEFLTYFQNEAQLDKSGLPSDRFFAERPEGSVSTLKIQRTQQEDSAVYLCASSPLTGRKGTQYFGPGTRLTVL.

This chain joins TRBV27 and TRBJ2-1; 8 nucleotides line up with TRBD2. After removal of 6 bases from V and 5 bases from J, the junction contained 6 bases not matched to a gene. Germline-derived CDR1 and CDR2 are MNHEY and SMNVEV (reference sequence). The CDR3 is 14 amino acids. CDR3 region: CASRFGGANNEQFF. The CDR3 region has the DNA TGTGCCAGCAGGTTCGGGGGGGCGAACAATGAGCAGTTCTTC.

This clone was recorded once. CDR3 nucleotide sequence: TGTGCCAGCAGTCCCTGGACAGGGGATGGCTATGGCTACACCTTC. Protein: CASSPWTGDGYGYTF. The chain recombines TRBV27 with TRBJ1-2; TRBD1 aligns across 9 bases. Trimming removed 5 bases from V and 4 bases from J; junction bases left unmatched: 8. There are 15 residues in the CDR3. Germline lookup yields CDR1 MNHEY and CDR2 SMNVEV (reference sequence).

The rearrangement uses TRBV7-2 and TRBJ2-5; D ambiguous. V lost 5 bases and J lost 7, with 11 bases in between. The CDR3 totals 12 residues. The germline V gene has CDR1 SGHTA and CDR2 FQGNSA. CDR3 DNA sequence: TGTGCCAGCAGCCCCGATCTAGGGACCCAGTACTTC. Translating it yields CASSPDLGTQYF.

The J gene is TRBJ1-6, the V gene TRBV10-3, with D unclear. The germline V and J ends were trimmed by 10 bases and 2 bases, with 9 bases remaining between them. This CDR3 has 13 residues. Per germline, CDR1 ENHRY and CDR2 SYGVKD. CDR3 bases: TGTGCCACTACGCCCACCTATAATTCACCCCTCCACTTT. It encodes CATTPTYNSPLHF.

The rearrangement links TRBV28 to TRBJ1-2; 7 bases agree with TRBD1. The CDR3 is 12 amino acids. V was clipped by 6 bases and J by 4 bases; unmatched bases: 2. Germline loops: CDR1 MDHEN, CDR2 SYDVKM. CDR3 nucleotide sequence: TGTGCCAGCAGCCGGGACAGCTATGGCTACACCTTC. This codes for CASSRDSYGYTF.

V and J are TRBV11-3 and TRBJ2-7; no clear D gene. The length of the CDR3 is 14 residues. Looked up from germline, CDR1 is SGHNT and CDR2 is YENEEA. V shed 0 bases and J shed 0 bases, with 6 bases lying between them. CDR3 loop: CASSLDSVSYEQYF. Here the CDR3 DNA reads TGTGCCAGCAGCTTAGACAGTGTCTCCTACGAGCAGTACTTC.

This sequence joins TRBV10-3 and TRBJ2-7, with 11 bases identical to TRBD1. Germline V CDR1 and CDR2: ENHRY, SYGVKD. V shed 5 bases, J shed 7 bases, and the junction held 10 bases outside the gene matches. CDR3 size: 15 residues. Written as DNA, the CDR3 is TGTGCCATCAGTCCATCCGGGACAGGGGGTGGGGAGCAGTACTTC. Translated: CAISPSGTGGGEQYF.